This T cell receptor (beta chain) was retrieved from a study of CD8 T cells in ankylosing spondylitis. Study-wide points: Clones linked to disease were reported to show significant enrichment in matched ankylosing spondylitis synovial fluid. Disease-linked clones bore a CD8+ phenotype, appearing relatively rarely in peripheral blood.

Germline CDR1 reads SNHLY; CDR2 reads FYNNEI. The CDR3 loop spans 12 amino acids. Using quantitative 5'-RACE with molecular barcodes, the authors made TCR beta libraries. Each CDR3 protein gets one entry after TCRdb re-called the 5' RACE reads with MiXCR. Counted here are 150,000 to 200,000 distinct CDR3 sequences, about 16% occurring once; the ten biggest clones make up approximately 7.8%. In the case of this clonotype: Antigen: not known. Germline and junction disagree at one end, which may indicate a read error.

J is TRBJ2-5 and V is TRBV2; D not resolved. The sequenced sample was blood, either unsorted or a sorted T cell fraction (not recorded which). This clonotype was sampled from a male donor with ankylosing spondylitis or in good health (not recorded which). CDR3 region: CASSDGQEAQYF. The CDR3 nucleotides read TGTGCCAGCAGTGACGGCCAAGAGGCCCAGTACTTC.